The rows below give T cell receptor beta chains drawn from one sample of a study of blood T cells in healthy people across ages. A single record per CDR3 protein comes from TCRdb applying MiXCR to the 5' RACE reads. The sample lists about 570,000 distinct CDR3 sequences, 25% to 30% seen once, with roughly 20% in the top ten. Material: blood. The receptors stem from a woman aged 70 to 79 in good health. The CDR3 runs from the conserved cysteine through the conserved F or W. The D gene is left open where the match is weak. Clone size is not always given. Where it is, it says once, few, many or a class for expanded clones.

v_call,d_call,cdr3_length,j_call,clone_size,cdr3_nt,cdr3_aa
TRBV7-2,TRBD1,15,TRBJ2-1,few,TGTGCCAGCAGCGCCCCGGGACAGGGGATCCCCGGCAAGTTCTTC,CASSAPGQGIPGKFF
TRBV29-1,TRBD1,12,TRBJ2-5,many,TGCAGCGTGACGACAGGGCAGGAGACCCAGTACTTC,CSVTTGQETQYF
TRBV6-5,NA,12,TRBJ2-1,once,TGTGCCAGCGAGACAGTTTACAATGAGCAGTTCTTC,CASETVYNEQFF
TRBV10-3,TRBD2,14,TRBJ2-3,NA,TGTGCCATCAAGTTAGCGGGGGAGACAGATACGCAGTATTTT,CAIKLAGETDTQYF
TRBV7-9,TRBD2,16,TRBJ2-7,NA,TGTGCCAGCAGCTCTCGGGGGGACTTTCGACCCTACGAGCAGTACTTC,CASSSRGDFRPYEQYF
TRBV4-3,NA,17,TRBJ1-1,few,TGCGCCAGCAGCCCACAAGCGGGAGGGTTACGGTACACTGAAGCTTTCTTT,CASSPQAGGLRYTEAFF
TRBV12-3/TRBV12-4,NA,14,TRBJ1-2,NA,TGTGCCAGCAGTTTCGAGGCGGGGCACTATGGCTACACCTTC,CASSFEAGHYGYTF
TRBV28,TRBD2,15,TRBJ2-7,NA,TGTGCCAGCAGTCTCCTAGGAGCGGGGTTCGACGAGCAGTACTTC,CASSLLGAGFDEQYF
TRBV7-9,NA,17,TRBJ1-4,NA,TGTGCCAGCAGCTCGCTTACAGGGTTTTCAACTAATGAAAAACTGTTTTTT,CASSSLTGFSTNEKLFF
TRBV7-9,NA,12,TRBJ2-5,few,TGTGCCGGCAGCTGGGTTGGAGAGACCCAGTACTTC,CAGSWVGETQYF
TRBV20-1,NA,12,TRBJ1-4,many,TGCAGTGCTAACAAACTGGGTGAAAAACTGTTTTTT,CSANKLGEKLFF
TRBV6-6,NA,13,TRBJ1-2,NA,TGTGCCAGCAGGCTCGGACTCAACTATGGCTACACCTTC,CASRLGLNYGYTF
TRBV7-2,NA,14,TRBJ1-4,NA,TGTGCCAGCAGTCCAGGGGTTGTTCGGGAAAAACTGTTTTTT,CASSPGVVREKLFF
TRBV29-1,NA,14,TRBJ1-2,NA,TGCGGCGTTGAAGAAGGGGTAATTAACTATGGCTACACCTTC,CGVEEGVINYGYTF
TRBV3-1,TRBD1,13,TRBJ2-1,few,TGTGCCAGCACAAGACAGGGGGCGGGGGAGCAGTTCTTC,CASTRQGAGEQFF
TRBV6-1,NA,17,TRBJ1-2,NA,TGTGCCAGCCGAAGCGAAGGAGGGGGTGGGTCACGTTATGGCTACACCTTC,CASRSEGGGGSRYGYTF
TRBV7-3,TRBD1,14,TRBJ1-3,few,TGTGCCAGCAGCCCAGGGGGATGGGGAAACACCATATATTTT,CASSPGGWGNTIYF
TRBV24-1,NA,15,TRBJ2-1,NA,TGTGCCACCAGTGAGACCGGGACCGGGTCAAATGAGCAGTTCTTC,CATSETGTGSNEQFF
TRBV29-1,NA,13,TRBJ1-2,NA,TGCAGCGTTGACATGGGCCGTAACTATGGCTACACCTTC,CSVDMGRNYGYTF
TRBV6-2/TRBV6-3,TRBD1,14,TRBJ1-2,NA,TGTGCCAGCAGTTACGACGAGGGGGCTTATGGCTACACCTTC,CASSYDEGAYGYTF
TRBV11-3,NA,16,TRBJ2-3,once,TGTGCCAGCAGCTTAGGCCTAGTCCGTAACACAGATACGCAGTATTTT,CASSLGLVRNTDTQYF
TRBV6-6,NA,13,TRBJ1-1,many,TGTGCCAGCAGGTTTACAGTGAACACTGAAGCTTTCTTT,CASRFTVNTEAFF
TRBV7-2,NA,16,TRBJ2-7,NA,TGTGCCAGCAGTAGTCAGGGGACCTGGAGCTCCTACGAGCAGTACTTC,CASSSQGTWSSYEQYF
TRBV27,NA,14,TRBJ2-5,NA,TGTGCCAGCAGGGGGTACAGGAATAGAGAGACCCAGTACTTC,CASRGYRNRETQYF
TRBV30,TRBD1,12,TRBJ1-2,NA,TGTGCCTGGAGTAGGCTACAGGGGGGCTACACCTTC,CAWSRLQGGYTF
TRBV20-1,NA,15,TRBJ1-1,NA,TGCAGTGCTAGCCTAGGACTCTTGATGAACACTGAAGCTTTCTTT,CSASLGLLMNTEAFF
TRBV25-1,TRBD2,15,TRBJ2-2,NA,TGTGCCAGCGGACTGGCGGGGGGATCCGCAGGGGAGCTGTTTTTT,CASGLAGGSAGELFF
TRBV5-1,TRBD1,17,TRBJ1-4,few,TGCGCCAGCAGCTCTGACGGAAACAGGGGCACTAATGAAAAACTGTTTTTT,CASSSDGNRGTNEKLFF
TRBV24-1,NA,15,TRBJ1-4,NA,TGTGCCACCAGTGACCCGCAGGGAACTAATGAAAAACTGTTTTTT,CATSDPQGTNEKLFF
TRBV2,NA,14,TRBJ2-5,NA,TGTGCCAGCAGCGGGACACGACAACAAGAGACCCAGTACTTC,CASSGTRQQETQYF
TRBV7-2,TRBD2,15,TRBJ2-4,NA,TGTGCCAGCAGCTGGGGCGGGGGGGCTTCAAACATTCAGTACTTC,CASSWGGGASNIQYF
TRBV15,TRBD1,16,TRBJ2-6,NA,TGTGCCACCAGCCGGCCGACAGGGTCTGGGGCCAACGTCCTGACTTTC,CATSRPTGSGANVLTF
TRBV9,NA,15,TRBJ2-3,NA,TGTGCCAGCAGCGTAGGTCAGGGGCCGGCAGATACGCAGTATTTT,CASSVGQGPADTQYF
TRBV7-2,NA,13,TRBJ2-5,few,TGTGCCAGCAGCGCAAACTGGGGAGAGACCCAGTACTTC,CASSANWGETQYF
TRBV7-8,TRBD1,14,TRBJ2-7,medium-sized,TGTGCCAGCATTGACAGGGGGAGAGGCTACGAGCAGTACTTC,CASIDRGRGYEQYF
TRBV5-1,NA,19,TRBJ2-5,NA,TGCGCCAGCAGCCCGGGATTGGACCAAGCTTCGGGGGCAAAGGCGGCCCAGTACTTC,CASSPGLDQASGAKAAQYF
TRBV11-2,TRBD1,17,TRBJ2-1,few,TGTGCCAGCAGCTCGACAGCCGGGACAGGGAGGAGAAATGAGCAGTTCTTC,CASSSTAGTGRRNEQFF
TRBV7-2,NA,13,TRBJ2-3,NA,TGTGCCAGCAGCATCGGGGACACAGATACGCAGTATTTT,CASSIGDTDTQYF
TRBV7-9,TRBD2,18,TRBJ2-7,few,TGTGCCAGCAGCCTTACTAGCGGGGGGGCCAAAGGAGTCCACGAGCAGTACTTC,CASSLTSGGAKGVHEQYF
TRBV7-9,TRBD1,15,TRBJ2-7,NA,TGTGCCAGCAGCCCCCGGGGACAGGGGTTGTACGAGCAGTACTTC,CASSPRGQGLYEQYF
TRBV28,TRBD1,16,TRBJ1-2,few,TGTGCCAGCGAGGCCGGACAGGGGGCGGGAGACTATGGCTACACCTTC,CASEAGQGAGDYGYTF
TRBV25-1,TRBD1,15,TRBJ1-2,few,TGTGCCAGCAGTGACCCACAGGGGCCCCTCTATGGCTACACCTTC,CASSDPQGPLYGYTF
TRBV20-1,NA,13,TRBJ2-3,once,TGCAGTGCTAGAAGATTCACCGCAGATACGCAGTATTTT,CSARRFTADTQYF
TRBV12-3/TRBV12-4,NA,17,TRBJ2-7,NA,TGTGCCAGCAGCTCCCGGGGGTCTAGCCAGGGAACCTACGAGCAGTACTTC,CASSSRGSSQGTYEQYF
TRBV9,NA,12,TRBJ2-1,many,TGTGCCAGCAGCCCTTTAGGCAATGAGCAGTTCTTC,CASSPLGNEQFF
TRBV29-1,NA,13,TRBJ1-1,NA,TGCAGCGTTGAAAAGGACATAAACACTGAAGCTTTCTTT,CSVEKDINTEAFF
TRBV2,NA,16,TRBJ2-7,once,TGTGCCAGCAGTGAAGCGCTTGGAGGGTATGGCGACGAGCAGTACTTC,CASSEALGGYGDEQYF
TRBV2,TRBD1,13,TRBJ1-1,few,TGTGCCAGCAGCGAGGGACAGGGGATGCGGGCTTTCTTT,CASSEGQGMRAFF
TRBV7-2,NA,15,TRBJ1-2,NA,TGTGCCAGCAGCTTTATTAGCCAGAACAACTATGGCTACACCTTC,CASSFISQNNYGYTF
TRBV7-2,NA,12,TRBJ1-3,NA,TGTGCCAACAGCTCCACCGGAAACACCATATATTTT,CANSSTGNTIYF
TRBV15,TRBD1,16,TRBJ1-4,NA,TGTGCCACCAGCAGGAACCCGGGACAGGGGCCAGAAAAACTGTTTTTT,CATSRNPGQGPEKLFF
TRBV13,TRBD2,18,TRBJ2-1,NA,TGTGCCAGCAGCCCAGGGACTAGCGGGGGGGCCGAACAAGAGACCCGGTACTTC,CASSPGTSGGAEQETRYF
TRBV30,TRBD2,14,TRBJ2-3,NA,TGTGCCTGGAGACTAGCGGGGGGTGCCGGTACGCAGTATTTT,CAWRLAGGAGTQYF
TRBV3-1,TRBD2,15,TRBJ2-1,NA,TGTGCCAGCAGCCAGAGAAGCGGGGGGCACAATGAGCAGTTCTTC,CASSQRSGGHNEQFF
TRBV29-1,NA,13,TRBJ2-4,NA,TGCAGCGTTGAGAAGATAGCCAAAAACATTCAGTACTTC,CSVEKIAKNIQYF
TRBV2,NA,13,TRBJ1-6,NA,TGTGCCAGCAGGACGGGCAGTTATTCACCCCTCCACTTT,CASRTGSYSPLHF
TRBV15,NA,13,TRBJ1-2,NA,TGTGCCACCAGCAGAGATGCAGAGGGTGGCTACACCTTC,CATSRDAEGGYTF
TRBV20-1,NA,14,TRBJ2-4,NA,TGCAGTGCTATGCTCGAGGGTACCAAAAACATTCAGTACTTC,CSAMLEGTKNIQYF
TRBV29-1,NA,15,TRBJ2-7,few,TGCAGCGTTGAAGTTAAGGGGACGAGCATCTACGAGCAGTACTTC,CSVEVKGTSIYEQYF